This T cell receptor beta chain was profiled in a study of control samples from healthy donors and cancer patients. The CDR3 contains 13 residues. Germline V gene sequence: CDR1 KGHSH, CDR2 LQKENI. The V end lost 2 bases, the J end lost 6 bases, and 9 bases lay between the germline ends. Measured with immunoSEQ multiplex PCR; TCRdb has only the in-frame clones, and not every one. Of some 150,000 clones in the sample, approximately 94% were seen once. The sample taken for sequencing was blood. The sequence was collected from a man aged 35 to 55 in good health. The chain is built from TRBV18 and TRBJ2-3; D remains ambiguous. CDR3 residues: CASSPMGSDTQYF. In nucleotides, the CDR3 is TGTGCCAGCTCACCAATGGGGTCGGATACGCAGTATTTT.